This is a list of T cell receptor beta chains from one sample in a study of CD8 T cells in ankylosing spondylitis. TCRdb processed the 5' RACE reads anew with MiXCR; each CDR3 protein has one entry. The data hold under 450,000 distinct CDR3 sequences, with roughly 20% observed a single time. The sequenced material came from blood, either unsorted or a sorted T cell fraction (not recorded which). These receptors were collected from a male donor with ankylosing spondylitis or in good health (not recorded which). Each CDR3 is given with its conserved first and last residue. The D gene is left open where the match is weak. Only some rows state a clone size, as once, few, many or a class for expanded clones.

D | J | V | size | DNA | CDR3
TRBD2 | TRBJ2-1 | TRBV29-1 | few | TGCAGCGTTGAAGATACCGTACAGCGGGGGAGCTCCTACAATGAGCAGTTCTTC | CSVEDTVQRGSSYNEQFF
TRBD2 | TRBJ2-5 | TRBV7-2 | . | TGTGCCAGCAGCTTGTTTCTAGCGGGAGCTCAAGAGACCCAGTACTTC | CASSLFLAGAQETQYF
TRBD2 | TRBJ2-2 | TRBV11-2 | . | TGTGCCAGCAGCTTACGGGGGGGATACTCCCCCCTGGGTACCGGGGAGCTGTTTTTT | CASSLRGGYSPLGTGELFF
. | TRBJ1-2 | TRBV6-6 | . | TGTGCCAGCTCTAACGGGGTTTATGGCTACACCTTC | CASSNGVYGYTF
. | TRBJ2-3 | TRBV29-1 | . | TGCAGCGTCCCCCTGGGCGATGGCACAGATACGCAGTATTTT | CSVPLGDGTDTQYF
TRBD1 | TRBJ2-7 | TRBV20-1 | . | TGCAGTGCTAGAGTTTCGGGACAGCATCCCTACGAGCAGTACTTC | CSARVSGQHPYEQYF
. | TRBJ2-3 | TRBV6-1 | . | TGTGCCAGCAGCTTCGGACAGCCCAGTGCAGATACGCAGTATTTT | CASSFGQPSADTQYF
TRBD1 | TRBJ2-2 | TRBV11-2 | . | TGTGCCAGCCGAAGCTTAAGGATGGGGACAGCGAACACCGGGGAGCTGTTTTTT | CASRSLRMGTANTGELFF
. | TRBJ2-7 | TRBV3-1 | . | TGTGCCAGCAGCCAAGAGGACCGGGCGGAGCAGTACTTC | CASSQEDRAEQYF
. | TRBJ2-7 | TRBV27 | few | TGTGCCAGCAGTTCCTCCCCGGGCCAGCAGTACTTC | CASSSSPGQQYF
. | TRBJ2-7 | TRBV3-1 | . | TGTGCCAGCAGCCAAGATCGGTACTACGAGCAGTACTTC | CASSQDRYYEQYF